This entry is about one T cell receptor (beta chain). Antigen unknown. The data derive from a study of coeliac disease. V shed 0 bases and J shed 4 bases, with 10 bases lying between them. Germline CDR1 is SGHDT and CDR2 is YYEEEE. This CDR3 has 14 amino acids. Repertoires were generated with immunoSEQ multiplex PCR, while TCRdb's copy carries only in-frame clones and drops some. This table holds 7,500 to 9,500 clones, about three fifths found once. General observations from the study: According to the authors, this method cannot detect gliadin-specific T cells in an unbiased way.

The source of this sequence is a woman between 55 and 75 years old with celiac disease. Sequencing used intraepithelial lymphocytes from the gut. The rearrangement links TRBV5-6 to TRBJ1-1, with D hard to call. The CDR3 reads CASSLGGLSTEAFF. The CDR3 nucleotides read TGTGCCAGCAGCTTGGGAGGGTTGAGCACTGAAGCTTTCTTT.